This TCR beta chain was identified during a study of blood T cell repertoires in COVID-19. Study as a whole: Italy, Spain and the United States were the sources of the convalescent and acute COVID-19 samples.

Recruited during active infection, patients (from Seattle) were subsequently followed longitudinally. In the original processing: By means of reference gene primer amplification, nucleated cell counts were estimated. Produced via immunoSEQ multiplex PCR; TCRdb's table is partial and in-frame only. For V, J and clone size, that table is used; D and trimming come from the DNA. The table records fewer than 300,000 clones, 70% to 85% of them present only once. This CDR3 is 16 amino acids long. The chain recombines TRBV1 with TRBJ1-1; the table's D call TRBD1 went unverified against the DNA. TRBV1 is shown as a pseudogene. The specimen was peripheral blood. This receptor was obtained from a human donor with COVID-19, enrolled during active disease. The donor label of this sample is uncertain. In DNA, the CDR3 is TGCACCAGCAGCCAAGTGACAGGGCCCATGAACACTGAAGCTTTCTTT. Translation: CTSSQVTGPMNTEAFF.